This is a list of T cell receptor beta chains from one sample in a study of metastatic and nonmetastatic thyroid tumors. MiXCR re-clonotyped the PCR reads for TCRdb. This sample carries under 15,000 clones, roughly a third of them seen once, and the ten largest clones take approximately 12%. Material for sequencing was tumor tissue. Receptors were obtained from a female donor with papillary thyroid cancer or a benign thyroid nodule (not recorded which). Some clones in this sample may be carry-over from other donors' samples. The CDR3 runs from the conserved cysteine through the conserved F or W. D genes are given only for firm matches. A clone size is listed for some rows: how often the clone was seen (once, few, many), or a class if it is expanded.

V	J	size	D	DNA	CDR3
TRBV28	TRBJ1-1	NA	TRBD1	TGTGCCAGCAGTCCCCGGGACAGGGGTGAAGCTTTCTTT	CASSPRDRGEAFF
TRBV11-2	TRBJ2-3	many	NA	TGTGCCAGCAGCCTCCAAAGGCTCCCAATAGGGACAGATACGCAGTATTTT	CASSLQRLPIGTDTQYF
TRBV9	TRBJ2-1	NA	TRBD2	TGTGCCAGCAGCGTAGGGACTAGCGCGTTCCATGAGCAGTTCTTC	CASSVGTSAFHEQFF
TRBV5-4	TRBJ1-3	many	TRBD1	TGTGCCAGCAGCTTGGGGACAGGGCCCTCTGGAAACACCATATATTTT	CASSLGTGPSGNTIYF
TRBV6-1	TRBJ2-1	few	TRBD2	TGTGTCAGCAGTGAACTAGCGGGAGGGCCCTGTGAGCAGTTCTTC	CVSSELAGGPCEQFF
TRBV5-5	TRBJ2-7	medium-sized	NA	TGTGCCAGCAGCCGAACCACAGGGAACTACGAGCAGTACTTC	CASSRTTGNYEQYF
TRBV11-2	TRBJ1-2	medium-sized	TRBD1	TGTGCCAGCAGCCCGGGGGACAGGAACTATGGCTACACCTTC	CASSPGDRNYGYTF
TRBV27	TRBJ2-7	many	TRBD2	TGTGCCAGCAGTCAGGCCGAGGGGACTAGCGGAGCCCCTTACGAGCAGTACTTC	CASSQAEGTSGAPYEQYF
TRBV14	TRBJ1-1	NA	TRBD1	TGTGCCAGCAGCCTAGACAGGGGGCGATGGACTGAAGCTTTCTTT	CASSLDRGRWTEAFF
TRBV14	TRBJ1-2	many	TRBD1	TGTGCCAGCAGCCATGAGGGACAGGGGTATAATGGCTACACCTTC	CASSHEGQGYNGYTF
TRBV30	TRBJ2-1	medium-sized	NA	TGTGCCTGGAGCCAACTAGGTAACTCCTACAATGAGCAGTTCTTC	CAWSQLGNSYNEQFF
TRBV28	TRBJ2-3	NA	NA	TGTGCCAGCAGCCCCGACTTCACAGATACGCAGTATTTT	CASSPDFTDTQYF
TRBV20-1	TRBJ2-3	many	NA	TGCAGTGCCCCGAAGCCTGGGCCAGTGCATGTAGATACGCAGTATTTT	CSAPKPGPVHVDTQYF
TRBV30	TRBJ1-6	NA	NA	TGTGCCTGGACGGGTAGATCGAATTCACCCCTCCACTTT	CAWTGRSNSPLHF
TRBV15	TRBJ2-5	few	NA	TGTGCCACCAGCAGAGGAGGGGGTAAGGAGACCCAGTACTTC	CATSRGGGKETQYF
TRBV19	TRBJ2-1	many	TRBD2	TGTGCCAGTAGTAGAGAGGCTAGCGGGTTATATGAGCAGTTCTTC	CASSREASGLYEQFF
TRBV6-1	TRBJ1-1	few	NA	TGTGCCAGCAGTACACAGCTTAGAGATTTCTTT	CASSTQLRDFF
TRBV5-4	TRBJ2-2	once	TRBD1	TGTGCCAGCAGCTTGGGGACAGGCCAAATCCGGGAGCTGTTTTTT	CASSLGTGQIRELFF
TRBV30	TRBJ1-2	many	NA	TGTGCCTGGAGTGCGGACTGGGCTTTAAGCTATGGCTACACCTTC	CAWSADWALSYGYTF
TRBV7-2	TRBJ2-2	NA	NA	TGTGCCAGCAGCTCAATCATGGGGGGTACCGGGGAGCTGTTTTTT	CASSSIMGGTGELFF
TRBV28	TRBJ1-2	few	NA	TGTGCCAGCAGTCCTGGGACGGGGACGGGAAACTATGGCTACACCTTC	CASSPGTGTGNYGYTF
TRBV25-1	TRBJ2-7	few	TRBD1	TGTGCCAGCAGTCCCACAGGGGGCGCTTATGGGTCGGGTGAGCAGTACTTC	CASSPTGGAYGSGEQYF
TRBV27	TRBJ2-2	medium-sized	NA	TGTGCCAGCAGTTCGGTTGGGGACCCCGGGGAGCTGTTTTTT	CASSSVGDPGELFF
TRBV12-3/TRBV12-4	TRBJ1-1	NA	NA	TGTGCCAGCAGTTTCGGGGGGACTGAAGCTTTCTTT	CASSFGGTEAFF
TRBV28	TRBJ1-1	NA	NA	TGTGCCAGCAGTTTAGGACTTCGAGCTTTCTTT	CASSLGLRAFF
TRBV11-1	TRBJ2-2	NA	TRBD1	TGTGCCAGCAGCAAGGGACAGGTGAACACCGGGGAGCTGTTTTTT	CASSKGQVNTGELFF
TRBV2	TRBJ2-7	medium-sized	NA	TGTGCCAGCAGTGAACTCCCGGGGCCCAACGAGCAGTACTTC	CASSELPGPNEQYF
TRBV2	TRBJ2-7	few	TRBD2	TGTGCCAGCAGTGTCTCAGCGGGAGGGCTGTACTTC	CASSVSAGGLYF
TRBV5-1	TRBJ2-2	medium-sized	NA	TGCGCCAGCAGCGTGACAGTCACCGGGGAGCTGTTTTTT	CASSVTVTGELFF
TRBV12-3/TRBV12-4	TRBJ1-2	few	NA	TGTGCCAGCAAAACGGACAACTATGGCTACACCTTC	CASKTDNYGYTF
TRBV20-1	TRBJ2-7	NA	NA	TGCAGTGCCACCAAGAAATACGAGCAGTACTTC	CSATKKYEQYF
TRBV11-1	TRBJ2-3	many	NA	TGTGCCAGCAGCTCGCTAGCCTCAACCACAGATACGCAGTATTTT	CASSSLASTTDTQYF
TRBV4-1	TRBJ2-6	NA	NA	TGCGCCAGCAGCTCGTATACTGGGGCCAACGTCCTGACTTTC	CASSSYTGANVLTF
TRBV6-1	TRBJ2-7	medium-sized	TRBD1	TGTGCCAGCAGGAACCCGGGACAGGCCACCTACGAGCAGTACTTC	CASRNPGQATYEQYF
TRBV11-1	TRBJ1-1	once	NA	TGTGCCAGCAGCGATACGACGGGCACTGAAGCTTTCTTT	CASSDTTGTEAFF
TRBV2	TRBJ1-4	NA	TRBD1	TGTGCCAGCAGGAGCCGGGACAGCCGTATCGGGTCGTATGAAAAACTGTTTTTT	CASRSRDSRIGSYEKLFF
TRBV28	TRBJ2-3	few	NA	TGTGCCAGCAGTCCTCGGACGGACACCGTCGGCACAGATACGCAGTATTTT	CASSPRTDTVGTDTQYF
TRBV30	TRBJ1-6	medium-sized	NA	TGTGCCTGGATCGTGGCAAGTAATAATTCACCCCTCCACTTT	CAWIVASNNSPLHF
TRBV6-1	TRBJ1-2	NA	TRBD1	TGTGCCAGCAGTATCGGGACAGGGGACGGTGGTCGCTACACCTTC	CASSIGTGDGGRYTF
TRBV4-2	TRBJ2-3	NA	TRBD2	TGTGCCAGCAGCCAAGAGAGGCTAGCGGACTTCACAGATACGCAGTATTTT	CASSQERLADFTDTQYF
TRBV2	TRBJ1-3	NA	NA	TGTGCCAGCAGAGAACTGACAGGAAACACCATATATTTT	CASRELTGNTIYF
TRBV20-1	TRBJ2-7	NA	NA	TGCAGTGCTAGCTTAGGGGGTGATCTAATTGGCGAGCAGTACTTC	CSASLGGDLIGEQYF
TRBV6-1	TRBJ2-1	NA	TRBD1	TGTGCCAGCAGCTTTGGACAGGGGGTCTACAATGAGCAGTTCTTC	CASSFGQGVYNEQFF
TRBV20-1	TRBJ2-7	NA	NA	TGCAGTGCCTTAGGGCAGGGGCGTAAATACGAGCAGTACTTC	CSALGQGRKYEQYF
TRBV6-9	TRBJ1-6	NA	NA	TGTGCCAGCGGAGGCTCTCCCTGTTATTCACCCCTCCACTTT	CASGGSPCYSPLHF
TRBV29-1	TRBJ2-1	many	NA	TGCAGCGTTGAGGGGGGAAGCAATGAGCAGTTCTTC	CSVEGGSNEQFF
TRBV4-1	TRBJ2-7	NA	NA	TGCGCCAGCAGCCCAACGGACAGCAGGCCAACCTACGAGCAGTACTTC	CASSPTDSRPTYEQYF
TRBV5-1	TRBJ1-1	NA	NA	TGCGCCAGCAGCCCCCGTGACAGCTACACTGAAGCTTTCTTT	CASSPRDSYTEAFF